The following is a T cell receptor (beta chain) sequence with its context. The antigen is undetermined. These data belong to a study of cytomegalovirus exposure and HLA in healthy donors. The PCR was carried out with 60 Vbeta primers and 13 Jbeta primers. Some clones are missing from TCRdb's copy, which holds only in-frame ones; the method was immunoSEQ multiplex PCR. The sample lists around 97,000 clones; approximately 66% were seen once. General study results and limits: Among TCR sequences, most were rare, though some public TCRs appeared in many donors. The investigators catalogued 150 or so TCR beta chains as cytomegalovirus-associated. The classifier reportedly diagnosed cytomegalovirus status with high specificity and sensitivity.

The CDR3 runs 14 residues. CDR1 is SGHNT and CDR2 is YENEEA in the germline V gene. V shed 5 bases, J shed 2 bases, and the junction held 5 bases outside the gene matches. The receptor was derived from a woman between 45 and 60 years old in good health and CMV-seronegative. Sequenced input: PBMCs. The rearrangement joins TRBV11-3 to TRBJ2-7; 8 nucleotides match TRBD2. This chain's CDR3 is CASSPPTSAYEQYF. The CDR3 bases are TGTGCCAGCAGCCCCCCGACTAGCGCCTACGAGCAGTACTTC.